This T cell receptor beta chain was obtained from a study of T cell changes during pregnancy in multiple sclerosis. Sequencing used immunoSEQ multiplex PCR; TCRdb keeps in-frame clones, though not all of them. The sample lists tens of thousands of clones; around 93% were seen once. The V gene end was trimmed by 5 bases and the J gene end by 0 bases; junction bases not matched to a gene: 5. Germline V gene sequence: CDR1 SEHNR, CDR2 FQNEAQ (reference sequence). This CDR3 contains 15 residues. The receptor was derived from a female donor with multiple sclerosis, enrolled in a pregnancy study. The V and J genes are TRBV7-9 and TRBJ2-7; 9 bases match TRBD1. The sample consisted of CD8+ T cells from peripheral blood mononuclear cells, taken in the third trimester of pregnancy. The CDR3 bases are TGTGCCAGCAGCCTCCGGGACAGGGACTCCTACGAGCAGTACTTC. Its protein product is CASSLRDRDSYEQYF.